This TCR beta chain was identified during a study of blood T cell repertoires in COVID-19. Looking at the study overall: PBMCs, B-cell-depleted T cells, or T cells provided the cDNA or gDNA that made up the material.

There are 14 residues in the CDR3. Trimming took 4 bases from V and 3 from J, leaving 10 bases between them. CDR1 and CDR2 from the germline V gene are SGDLS and YYNGEE. Original processing methods: Amplification of reference gene primers provided the estimated nucleated cell counts. Here immunoSEQ multiplex PCR was the method, and the copy in TCRdb shows in-frame clones only, minus some. V and J calls and clone size follow that table, whereas D and trimming were derived from the DNA. The sample carries 130,000 to 150,000 clones, roughly 85% recorded once. The clonotype originates from a man aged 55 to 70 with acute or convalescent COVID-19. V usage is TRBV9 and J usage is TRBJ2-2, with D possibly matching TRBD1 (6 bases). The material sequenced was peripheral blood. CDR3 sequence (DNA): TGTGCCAGCAGCCGGACAGATTACACCGGGGAGCTGTTTTTT. Amino acid sequence: CASSRTDYTGELFF.